Listed below are T cell receptor beta chains from one sample, sequenced in a study of blood T cell repertoires in COVID-19. The data were produced by immunoSEQ multiplex PCR, yet TCRdb's version contains in-frame clones alone and is incomplete. The data show about 250,000 clones, about nine tenths seen once. The specimen sequenced was peripheral blood. These receptors were taken from a woman in her twenties or thirties with COVID-19, enrolled during active disease. Each CDR3 is given with its conserved first and last residue. A D gene is named only where the DNA matches it firmly. Not every row has a clone size; where given, it reads once, few, many or a size class.

cdr3_aa cdr3_nt v_call clone_size j_call d_call
CATSDLSGVSTGELFF TGTGCCACCAGTGATTTGTCGGGGGTATCGACCGGGGAGCTGTTTTTT TRBV24-1 NA TRBJ2-2 NA
CASSSGTNEKLFF TGCGCCAGCAGCTCGGGAACTAATGAAAAACTGTTTTTT TRBV5-1 NA TRBJ1-4 NA
CATSDQRELIGQFF TGTGCCACCAGTGACCAGCGGGAGTTGATTGGGCAGTTCTTC TRBV24-1 NA TRBJ2-1 TRBD2
CASSLVTAGGTDTQYF TGTGCCAGCAGCTTAGTGACAGCGGGCGGCACAGATACGCAGTATTTT TRBV11-3 NA TRBJ2-3 NA
CASSPRQGYQETQYF TGTGCCAGCAGCCCCCGACAGGGGTACCAAGAGACCCAGTACTTC TRBV5-4 NA TRBJ2-5 TRBD1
CASSESGDGETQYF TGCGCCAGCAGTGAATCGGGGGACGGAGAGACCCAGTACTTC TRBV10-1 NA TRBJ2-5 NA
CASSLRGLAGGLLTYEQYF TGTGCCAGCAGCTTACGGGGACTAGCGGGGGGCCTTTTAACCTACGAGCAGTACTTC TRBV7-2 once TRBJ2-7 TRBD2
CASSQLVGLAGGGELFF TGCGCCAGCAGCCAATTGGTAGGACTAGCGGGAGGCGGGGAGCTGTTTTTT TRBV4-1 few TRBJ2-2 TRBD2
CASSLEPGYSGNTIYF TGCGCCAGCAGCTTGGAGCCGGGTTACTCTGGAAACACCATATATTTT TRBV5-1 NA TRBJ1-3 NA
CASSVGPGLGPGELFF TGTGCCAGTAGTGTGGGCCCGGGACTAGGACCCGGGGAGCTGTTTTTT TRBV19 many TRBJ2-2 TRBD2
CASSRTSGGTWETQYF TGTGCCAGCAGCCGGACTAGCGGGGGCACCTGGGAGACCCAGTACTTC TRBV3-1/TRBV3-2 NA TRBJ2-5 TRBD2
CASSEQPLTEAFF TGTGCCAGCAGCGAACAACCTCTCACTGAAGCTTTCTTT TRBV5-6 NA TRBJ1-1 NA
CASSPGTAEKLFF TGTGCCAGCAGCCCCGGGACAGCTGAAAAACTGTTTTTT TRBV3-1/TRBV3-2 NA TRBJ1-4 TRBD1
CASSPSSLGGYGYTF TGTGCCAGCTCACCCAGTTCCCTCGGAGGCTATGGCTACACCTTC TRBV18 NA TRBJ1-2 NA
CASSDNRGRLNTEAFF TGTGCCAGCAGTGATAACAGGGGGCGTCTGAACACTGAAGCTTTCTTT TRBV6-1 NA TRBJ1-1 TRBD1
CASSPGTVYEKLFF TGTGCCAGCAGCCCCGGGACAGTTTATGAAAAACTGTTTTTT TRBV11-2 NA TRBJ1-4 TRBD1
CASSLGRANYNEQFF TGTGCCAGCAGCTTGGGCAGGGCGAACTACAATGAGCAGTTCTTC TRBV13 NA TRBJ2-1 NA
CASSDPGQGSPLHF TGCGCCAGCAGTGACCCGGGACAGGGTTCACCCCTCCACTTT TRBV10-1 NA TRBJ1-6 TRBD1
CASSFGGPNEKLFF TGTGCCAGCAGTTTCGGAGGCCCTAATGAAAAACTGTTTTTT TRBV28 NA TRBJ1-4 NA
CASSYDRGRNTEAFF TGTGCCAGCAGTTACGATAGGGGCAGGAACACTGAAGCTTTCTTT TRBV6-5 few TRBJ1-1 NA
CASSSWIPGQGSNEQFF TGTGCCAGCAGTTCTTGGATACCGGGACAGGGAAGTAATGAGCAGTTCTTC TRBV6-2/TRBV6-3 NA TRBJ2-1 TRBD1
CASSLLGQGPYEQYF TGTGCCAGCAGTTTATTAGGGCAGGGCCCCTACGAGCAGTACTTC TRBV28 NA TRBJ2-7 NA
CASSLQFNQGGYTF TGTGCCAGCAGCTTACAGTTTAATCAGGGGGGCTACACCTTC TRBV6-6 NA TRBJ1-2 NA
CASSEQGIDEQYF TGTGCCAGCAGCGAACAGGGAATAGACGAGCAGTACTTC TRBV11-2 NA TRBJ2-7 NA
CASSPPPTLSGFYNEQFF TGTGCCAGCAGCCCGCCACCTACTCTTAGCGGCTTCTACAATGAGCAGTTCTTC TRBV5-6 NA TRBJ2-1 NA
CASSYGLAGSTGELFF TGTGCCAGCAGTTACGGTCTAGCGGGGAGCACCGGGGAGCTGTTTTTT TRBV6-5 once TRBJ2-2 TRBD2
CASSEGAGGTDTQYF TGTGCCAGCAGTGAAGGGGCGGGGGGCACAGATACGCAGTATTTT TRBV2 NA TRBJ2-3 TRBD2
CASSYTSGSTEAFF TGTGCCAGCAGTTACACGTCAGGGTCCACTGAAGCTTTCTTT TRBV6-5 NA TRBJ1-1 NA
CASSLEGDSSTDTQYF TGCGCCAGCAGCTTGGAGGGGGACAGTAGCACAGATACGCAGTATTTT TRBV5-1 NA TRBJ2-3 TRBD1
CASSRDIAGHYGYTF TGTGCCAGCAGCCGGGACATCGCCGGCCACTATGGCTACACCTTC TRBV2 NA TRBJ1-2 NA
CASRGTSGGASEQFF TGTGCCAGCAGGGGAACTAGCGGGGGGGCCTCTGAGCAGTTCTTC TRBV28 few TRBJ2-1 TRBD2
CASSLSYSTEAFF TGTGCCAGCAGTTTATCGTACAGCACTGAAGCTTTCTTT TRBV27 NA TRBJ1-1 NA
CASSLDQGSKYFSYYNEQFF TGTGCCAGCAGCTTAGATCAGGGCAGTAAATATTTTTCATACTACAATGAGCAGTTCTTC TRBV11-2 NA TRBJ2-1 NA
CASSLEGRTGSYGYTF TGTGCCAGCAGCTTAGAGGGGCGGACAGGGAGCTATGGCTACACCTTC TRBV11-3 NA TRBJ1-2 TRBD1
CASSQRGRQGFVDEQFF TGTGCCAGCAGCCAAAGGGGGAGACAGGGGTTCGTAGATGAGCAGTTCTTC TRBV9 NA TRBJ2-1 TRBD1
CASSDYRGLGGYEQYF TGTGCCAGCAGCGACTACAGGGGGCTAGGGGGATACGAGCAGTACTTC TRBV11-2 NA TRBJ2-7 TRBD1
CASSIISTGGFGANVLTF TGTGCCAGTAGTATAATCTCGACAGGGGGCTTTGGGGCCAACGTCCTGACTTTC TRBV19 NA TRBJ2-6 TRBD1